This T cell receptor (beta chain) was captured by sequencing in a study of blood T cell repertoires in COVID-19. Some clones are missing from TCRdb's copy, which holds only in-frame ones; the method was immunoSEQ multiplex PCR. The table records 180,000 or so clones, roughly 76% of them present only once. Germline CDR1 and CDR2: MNHEY and SMNVEV (reference sequence). This CDR3 has 13 residues. J was trimmed by 1 base and V by 7 bases; bases with no gene match: 2. The receptor's source is a woman in her forties with COVID-19, enrolled during active disease. Input material: peripheral blood. This rearrangement joins TRBV27 to TRBJ2-3, with TRBD2 matching 7 bases. The CDR3 protein is CASKRGGTDTQYF. The CDR3 bases are TGTGCCAGCAAGCGGGGCGGCACAGATACGCAGTATTTT.